These T cell receptor beta chains were read from a single sample in a study of Graves' ophthalmopathy and Graves' hyperthyroidism. TCRdb itself ran the multiplex PCR reads through MiXCR, one entry per CDR3 protein. The sample comprises 500,000 to 600,000 distinct CDR3 sequences, 39% of which are singletons, and roughly 4.5% rests with the top ten. Source material: peripheral blood or thyroid tissue (not recorded which). These receptor sequences come from an adult man with Graves' hyperthyroidism. CDR3s include the opening cysteine and the closing phenylalanine or tryptophan. D genes are given only for firm matches. Size is omitted from some rows. Given values are once, few, many or a class for expanded clones.

j_call d_call v_call clone_size cdr3_length cdr3_aa cdr3_nt
TRBJ1-1 . TRBV6-6 many 15 CASSEPRQFRTEAFF TGTGCCAGCAGTGAACCTAGACAGTTTCGCACTGAAGCTTTCTTT
TRBJ1-2 TRBD1 TRBV10-1 many 13 CASSPRYRGGYTF TGCGCCAGCAGTCCTCGTTACAGGGGAGGCTACACCTTC
TRBJ1-1 TRBD1 TRBV12-3/TRBV12-4 . 14 CASRRDRADTEAFF TGTGCCAGCAGAAGAGACAGGGCCGACACTGAAGCTTTCTTT
TRBJ1-1 TRBD1 TRBV12-3/TRBV12-4 . 16 CASSTIPGQKNTEAFF TGTGCCAGCAGTACCATCCCGGGACAGAAGAACACTGAAGCTTTCTTT
TRBJ1-5 TRBD1 TRBV7-8 many 15 CASSRTQGRHQPQHF TGTGCCAGCAGTCGAACACAGGGGAGGCATCAGCCCCAGCATTTT
TRBJ2-2 TRBD1 TRBV4-1 . 18 CASSQVGFDRGNTGELFF TGCGCCAGCAGCCAAGTGGGGTTTGACAGGGGAAACACCGGGGAGCTGTTTTTT
TRBJ1-2 TRBD1 TRBV6-5 . 14 CASSEVQGHYGYTF TGTGCCAGCAGTGAAGTACAGGGGCACTATGGCTACACCTTC
TRBJ2-7 . TRBV9 . 13 CASSPSGGESEYF TGTGCCAGCAGTCCCTCGGGCGGGGAATCAGAGTACTTC
TRBJ1-4 . TRBV9 . 15 CASSPRQEGNEKLFF TGTGCCAGCTCACCTCGTCAGGAGGGTAATGAAAAACTGTTTTTT
TRBJ1-1 . TRBV11-2 many 16 CASSSTSREMNTEAFF TGTGCCAGCAGCTCAACCTCACGGGAAATGAACACTGAAGCTTTCTTT
TRBJ2-7 TRBD2 TRBV25-1 . 16 CASTIGTSGSFDEQVF TGTGCCAGCACTATTGGGACTAGCGGGAGTTTCGATGAGCAGGTCTTC
TRBJ1-1 . TRBV11-2 many 13 CASSPEANTEAFF TGTGCCAGCAGCCCTGAAGCGAACACTGAAGCTTTCTTT
TRBJ1-6 TRBD1 TRBV5-1 many 15 CASSSKGQSNSPLHF TGCGCCAGCAGCTCAAAGGGACAGAGTAATTCACCCCTCCACTTT
TRBJ1-4 . TRBV29-1 many 13 CSVKTATNEKLFF TGCAGCGTCAAGACAGCAACTAATGAAAAACTGTTTTTT
TRBJ1-5 TRBD1 TRBV12-3/TRBV12-4 . 15 CASSPRDRDNQPQHF TGTGCCAGCAGTCCTAGGGACAGGGACAATCAGCCCCAGCATTTT
TRBJ2-7 TRBD2 TRBV7-6 . 19 CASSPRSFLAGEHPNEQYF TGTGCCAGCAGCCCCAGGAGTTTTTTAGCGGGAGAGCATCCTAACGAGCAGTACTTC
TRBJ2-7 TRBD2 TRBV10-3 . 15 CAISDPGLGLYEQYF TGTGCCATCAGTGACCCGGGACTAGGCCTTTACGAGCAGTACTTC